This T cell receptor (beta chain) was observed in a study of cytomegalovirus exposure and HLA in healthy donors. Turning to the study itself: A prior analysis found about 120 million unique TCR beta sequences from 150 million to 200 million T cells. Study outcomes and limitations: V- and J-gene trimming of TCR beta was linked (in a later analysis) to a missense DCLRE1C variant. A highly shared variant cluster was judged a likely technical artifact.

60 Vbeta and 13 Jbeta primers were used in PCR. Sequencing was performed with immunoSEQ multiplex PCR; in TCRdb, only in-frame clones are kept and a portion is missing. The table records 100,000 to 150,000 clones, about 81% of them present only once. Healthy bone marrow donors supplied every sample. V trimming: 5 bases; J trimming: 3 bases; junction bases outside the gene matches: 9. Per the germline V gene, CDR1 is PRHDT and CDR2 is FYEKMQ (reference sequence). The CDR3 extends over 16 amino acids. A remark on this clone: The antigen is unknown.

The receptor was isolated from a young woman in good health and CMV-seronegative. The chain uses TRBV13 and TRBJ2-3; 9 nucleotides match TRBD2. The sequenced sample consisted of PBMCs. The chain's CDR3 is CASSVRRGGGTDTQYF. The CDR3 nucleotides read TGTGCCAGCAGCGTACGGCGGGGGGGCGGAACAGATACGCAGTATTTT.